This T cell receptor beta chain was profiled in a study of blood T cell repertoires in COVID-19. Study-level background: Whether acute or convalescent, the COVID-19 samples came from the United States, Italy and Spain. PBMCs, B-cell-depleted T cells, or T cells provided the cDNA or gDNA that made up the material.

Trimming took off 6 bases at V and 7 bases at J, with 14 bases between the two ends. Germline-derived CDR1 and CDR2 are MNHEY and SVGEGT. The CDR3 is made up of 13 amino acids. Authors' processing steps: Quantification of nucleated cells was approximated via reference gene primer amplification. Only in-frame clones appear in the TCRdb table, and some are missing; sequencing was by immunoSEQ multiplex PCR. V, J and clone size were drawn from that table, and D and trimming were deduced from the DNA. This table has around 140,000 clones, roughly 90% appearing once. The clonotype comes from a man in his 70s with active COVID-19. The rearrangement joins TRBV6-2 or TRBV6-3 to TRBJ2-3; the D gene is possibly TRBD2 (7 bases). Sequencing was done on a sample of peripheral blood. The CDR3 DNA is TGTGCCAGCAGCCGAAGGGGGGGGAATACGCAGTATTTT. The encoded protein is CASSRRGGNTQYF.